Shown below are 18 T cell receptor beta chains from a single sample sequenced in a study of CD8 T cells in Susac syndrome. When the RNA was reverse transcribed, random hexamers were used with an input of roughly 0.45 to 1 ug. Each CDR3 protein is one row after TCRdb ran MiXCR on the immunoSEQ multiplex PCR reads. The sample contains about 73,000 distinct CDR3 sequences, roughly 95% of which appear only once. What was sequenced was CD8+ T cells from PBMCs. The receptors come from a human donor with multiple sclerosis.

As to this clonotype: A read error may account for a junction end that differs from germline. The V and J genes are TRBV29-1 and TRBJ2-1; D call uncertain. CDR3 length: 13 amino acids. Germline assignment: CDR1 SQVTM and CDR2 ANQGSEA. For the CDR3, the DNA is TGCAGCGGTGAAGAGAGCTCCTACAATGAGCAGTTCTTC. Its protein is CSGEESSYNEQFF.

The J gene is TRBJ2-7, the V gene TRBV11-2, with no clear D. The V gene lost 1 base and the J gene lost 3 bases, with 7 bases spanning the gap. The CDR3 covers 13 residues. Looked up from germline, CDR1 is SGHAT and CDR2 is FQNNGV. For the CDR3, the DNA is TGTGCCAGCAGCTTAGGAACAGACTACGAGCAGTACTTC. It translates to CASSLGTDYEQYF.

The chain employs TRBV9 and TRBJ2-1; D is possibly TRBD2 (5 bases). The CDR3 totals 12 residues. Trimming removed 4 bases from V and 7 bases from J, with 9 bases in between. Germline assignment: CDR1 SGDLS and CDR2 YYNGEE. For the CDR3, the DNA is TGTGCCAGCAGCCCGAGCGGTAATGAGCAGTTCTTC. Its protein is CASSPSGNEQFF.

The chain couples TRBV23-1 to TRBJ1-5, with D maybe TRBD1 (6 bases). TRBV23-1 is flagged as an ORF with uncertain function. Deletions cut 1 base from V and 7 bases from J, with 11 bases between. The CDR3 extends over 14 amino acids. The CDR3 DNA sequence: TGCGCCAGCAGTCAATGGAGGGGGGGACAGCCCCAGCATTTT. It yields the protein CASSQWRGGQPQHF.

The chain combines TRBV28 with TRBJ2-5; TRBD2 aligns across 14 bases. Germline loops: CDR1 MDHEN, CDR2 SYDVKM. CDR3 size: 16 residues. The J segment lost 2 bases and the V segment lost 6 bases, leaving 5 bases of the junction unmatched. The DNA of the CDR3 is TGTGCCAGCAGCTGGACTAGCGGGGGGCCTCAAGAGACCCAGTACTTC. Protein sequence: CASSWTSGGPQETQYF. Looking up the rest from reference TRBV28 and TRBJ2-5 gives the full variable domain: DVKVTQSSRYLVKRTGEKVFLECVQDMDHENMFWYRQDPGLGLRLIYFSYDVKMKEKGDIPEGYSVSREKKERFSLILESASTNQTSMYLCASSWTSGGPQETQYFGPGTRLLVL.

This clonotype was detected a few times. The V gene is TRBV7-9, the J gene TRBJ2-1, with D possibly TRBD1 on 5 matching bases. This CDR3 spans 14 amino acids. V lost 0 bases and J 6 bases, leaving 9 bases between the germline ends. Germline V gives CDR1 SEHNR, CDR2 FQNEAQ (reference sequence). The CDR3 loop is CASSLAGQGNEQFF. CDR3 sequence (DNA): TGTGCCAGCAGCTTAGCCGGTCAGGGCAATGAGCAGTTCTTC.

CDR3 sequence reads: CASSSGTNEAFF. DNA for the CDR3: TGTGCCAGCAGCTCCGGGACAAATGAAGCTTTCTTT. This rearrangement joins TRBV5-4 to TRBJ1-1, with D possibly being TRBD1 (6 bases). This CDR3 is built from 12 residues. Germline assignment: CDR1 SGHNT and CDR2 YYREEE (reference sequence). The V end lost 3 bases, the J end lost 7 bases, and 10 bases lay between the germline ends. Complete variable domain (other parts from reference TRBV5-4 and TRBJ1-1): ETGVTQSPTHLIKTRGQQVTLRCSSQSGHNTVSWYQQALGQGPQFIFQYYREEENGRGNFPPRFSGLQFPNYSSELNVNALELDDSALYLCASSSGTNEAFFGQGTRLTVV.

The V call is TRBV27, the J call TRBJ1-2; maybe TRBD1 (6 bases). V was cut by 6 bases and J by 6 bases, with 17 bases left in between. Germline V CDR1 and CDR2: MNHEY, SMNVEV (reference sequence). This CDR3 region has 14 residues. The CDR3 coding sequence is TGTGCCAGCAGCCACGTTGGGGGGGCGGATGGCTACACCTTC. This sequence encodes CASSHVGGADGYTF.

The V call is TRBV5-1, the J call TRBJ2-7; D gene ambiguous. The V gene's germline CDR1 is SGHRS and CDR2 YFSETQ. Trimming removed 3 bases from V and 1 base from J, with 11 bases in between. The CDR3 sequence is 14 residues long. The CDR3 protein is CASSSLGPSYEQYF. CDR3 sequence (DNA): TGCGCCAGCAGCTCCCTCGGGCCATCCTACGAGCAGTACTTC. Using reference TRBV5-1 and TRBJ2-7 for the parts outside the CDR3, the full variable domain is KAGVTQTPRYLIKTRGQQVTLSCSPISGHRSVSWYQQTPGQGLQFLFEYFSETQRNKGNFPGRFSGRQFSNSRSEMNVSTLELGDSALYLCASSSLGPSYEQYFGPGTRLTVT.

V gene TRBV12-5 combines with J gene TRBJ2-2; D is unresolved. Germline V lookup: CDR1 LGHNT, CDR2 FRNRAP. The CDR3 runs 15 residues. The V end lost 7 bases, the J end lost 3 bases, and 15 bases lay between the germline ends. CDR3 protein: CASAPPDGYTGELFF. As DNA, the CDR3 is TGTGCTAGTGCCCCTCCGGACGGTTACACCGGGGAGCTGTTTTTT. Variable domain in full (rest from reference TRBV12-5 and TRBJ2-2): DARVTQTPRHKVTEMGQEVTMRCQPILGHNTVFWYRQTMMQGLELLAYFRNRAPLDDSGMPKDRFSAEMPDATLATLKIQPSEPRDSAVYFCASAPPDGYTGELFFGEGSRLTVL.

CDR3 DNA sequence: TGTGCCAGCAGTGAATATGCAGCATACGAGCAGTACTTC. Translation gives CASSEYAAYEQYF. The gene calls are TRBV25-1 and TRBJ2-7, with unresolved D. Germline V gene data show CDR1 as MGHDK and CDR2 as SYGVNS. V dropped 0 bases and J dropped 4 bases, with 7 bases sitting between them. This CDR3 spans 13 amino acids.

The chain joins TRBV7-3 to TRBJ2-3; D not certain. The CDR3 totals 13 residues. The V and J ends lost 8 bases and 1 base respectively, with 10 bases between them. In germline, CDR1 is SGHTA, CDR2 FQGTGA. CDR3 sequence (DNA): TGTGCCAGCGGTTTCGGTGGCACAGATACGCAGTATTTT. Amino acids: CASGFGGTDTQYF.

The gene calls are TRBV4-1 and TRBJ1-2; 7 nucleotides line up with TRBD1. The CDR3 loop spans 17 amino acids. V gave up 4 bases and J gave up 2 bases; unmatched junction bases: 13. CDR1 and CDR2 (germline): MGHRA, YSYEKL. The CDR3 bases are TGCGCCAGCAGCCCCCGGGGGACAGTCACTGGAAACTATGGCTACACCTTC. Its protein is CASSPRGTVTGNYGYTF.

The chain is built from TRBV11-2 and TRBJ1-4, with D uncertain. V was cut by 0 bases and J by 8 bases, with 19 bases left in between. CDR3 size: 17 residues. Germline V lookup: CDR1 SGHAT, CDR2 FQNNGV. The CDR3 loop reads CASSLDNWVRKREKLFF. DNA for the CDR3: TGTGCCAGCAGCTTAGATAATTGGGTGAGGAAACGCGAAAAACTGTTTTTT.

The chain joins TRBV14 to TRBJ2-5; D not resolved. The CDR3 runs 14 residues. Trimming took 4 bases from V and 2 from J, leaving 11 bases between them. CDR1 and CDR2 (germline): SGHDN, FVKESK. The chain's CDR3 is CASSLGQLQETQYF. The CDR3 DNA follows: TGTGCCAGCAGCCTCGGTCAGCTACAAGAGACCCAGTACTTC. The full variable domain, with the rest looked up from reference TRBV14 and TRBJ2-5, is EAGVTQFPSHSVIEKGQTVTLRCDPISGHDNLYWYRRVMGKEIKFLLHFVKESKQDESGMPNNRFLAERTGGTYSTLKVQPAELEDSGVYFCASSLGQLQETQYFGPGTRLLVL.

V gene TRBV30 combines with J gene TRBJ1-2, with D unclear. Trimming cost V 1 base and J 3 bases, with 9 bases left between them. CDR1 is GTSNPN and CDR2 is SVGIG in the germline V gene (reference sequence). The CDR3 runs to 13 residues. The CDR3 loop reads CAWSDTVDYGYTF. The CDR3 DNA is TGTGCCTGGAGTGACACAGTGGACTATGGCTACACCTTC.

Concerning this clonotype: An end of the junction differs from the germline gene, which may be a read error. The V gene is TRBV4-1, the J gene TRBJ1-1; D gene unclear. The CDR3 is made up of 14 amino acids. Germline loops: CDR1 MGHRA, CDR2 YSYEKL. This CDR3 is CASSQDRPAAEACF. The DNA of the CDR3 is TGCGCCAGCAGCCAAGATAGACCTGCAGCTGAAGCTTGCTTT.

The chain is built from TRBV7-9 and TRBJ2-5; 7 nucleotides agree with TRBD1. V was pared by 4 bases and J by 5 bases, with 10 bases of the junction left unmatched. Germline loops: CDR1 SEHNR, CDR2 FQNEAQ (reference sequence). The CDR3 totals 15 residues. CDR3 sequence reads: CASSSPRTGPETQYF. The CDR3 DNA reads as TGTGCCAGCAGCTCCCCCCGGACAGGCCCGGAGACCCAGTACTTC.